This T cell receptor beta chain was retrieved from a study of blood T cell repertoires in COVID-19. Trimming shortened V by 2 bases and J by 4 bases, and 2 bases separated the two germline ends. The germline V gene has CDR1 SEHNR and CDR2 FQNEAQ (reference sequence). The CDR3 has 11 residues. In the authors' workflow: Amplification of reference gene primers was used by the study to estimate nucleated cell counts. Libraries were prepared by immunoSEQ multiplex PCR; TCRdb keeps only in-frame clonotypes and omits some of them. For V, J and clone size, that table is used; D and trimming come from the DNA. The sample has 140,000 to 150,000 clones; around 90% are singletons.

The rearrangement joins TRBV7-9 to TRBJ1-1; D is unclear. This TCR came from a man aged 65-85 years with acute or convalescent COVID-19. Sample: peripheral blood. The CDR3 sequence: CASSLRTEAFF. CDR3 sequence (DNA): TGTGCCAGCAGCTTACGCACTGAAGCTTTCTTT.